This T cell receptor (beta chain) was recovered during a study of blood T cell repertoires in COVID-19. Across the whole study: Donors in the United States, Italy and Spain gave samples during acute or convalescent COVID-19.

The repertoire was sequenced with immunoSEQ multiplex PCR; TCRdb's copy has only in-frame clones and lacks some. Of 200,000 to 250,000 clones detected, 80% appear once; the ten largest clones hold approximately 6%. V lost 7 bases and J lost 1, with 11 bases in between. Germline V gene data show CDR1 as SNHLY and CDR2 as FYNNEI. There are 13 residues in the CDR3. The clonotype comes from a woman aged 70 to 79 with acute or convalescent COVID-19. Sequences were obtained from peripheral blood. The chain carries TRBV2 and TRBJ2-7; D perhaps matches TRBD1 (6 bases). The CDR3, as DNA: TGTGCCAGCAAAGCCGACAGGTCCTACGAGCAGTACTTC. The encoded protein is CASKADRSYEQYF.